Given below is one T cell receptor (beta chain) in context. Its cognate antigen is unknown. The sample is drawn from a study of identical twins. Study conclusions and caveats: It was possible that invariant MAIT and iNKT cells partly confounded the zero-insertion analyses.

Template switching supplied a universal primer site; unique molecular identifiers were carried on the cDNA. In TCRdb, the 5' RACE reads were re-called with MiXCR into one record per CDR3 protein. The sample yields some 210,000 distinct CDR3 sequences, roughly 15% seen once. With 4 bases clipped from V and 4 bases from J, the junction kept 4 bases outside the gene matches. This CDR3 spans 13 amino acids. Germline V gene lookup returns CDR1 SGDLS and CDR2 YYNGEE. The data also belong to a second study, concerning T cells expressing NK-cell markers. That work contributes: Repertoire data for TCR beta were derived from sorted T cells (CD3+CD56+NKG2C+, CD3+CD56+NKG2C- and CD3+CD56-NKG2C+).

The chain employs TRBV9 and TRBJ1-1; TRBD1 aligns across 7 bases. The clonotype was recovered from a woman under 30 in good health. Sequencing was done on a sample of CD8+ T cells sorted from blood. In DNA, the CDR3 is TGTGCCAGCAGCCCCGGGACAGCCACTGAAGCTTTCTTT. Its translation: CASSPGTATEAFF.